The present T cell receptor (beta chain) was sequenced within a study of OX40 agonist ivuxolimab in advanced cancers. At the level of the study: Patients took ivuxolimab, an agonistic anti-OX40 (CD134) antibody.

TCRdb's table, derived via immunoSEQ multiplex PCR, lists solely in-frame clones and lacks some. The sample includes 70,000 to 75,000 clones, just under 85% seen only once; the top ten take 5.5% to 7.5%. Trimming removed 8 bases at V and 2 bases at J, with 15 bases between. The V gene's germline CDR1 is LNHDA and CDR2 SQIVND (reference sequence). The CDR3 is 15 residues long. Material: CD4+ or CD8+ T cells sorted from blood, obtained in a trial of the OX40 agonist ivuxolimab. The V call is TRBV19, the J call TRBJ1-4, with a weak D call TRBD1 (5 bases). The TCR comes from an adult with an advanced solid tumor such as melanoma, head and neck, liver or kidney cancer. The CDR3 region is CASLSQGWTNEKLFF. Here the CDR3 DNA reads TGTGCCAGTCTAAGCCAGGGTTGGACTAATGAAAAACTGTTTTTT.